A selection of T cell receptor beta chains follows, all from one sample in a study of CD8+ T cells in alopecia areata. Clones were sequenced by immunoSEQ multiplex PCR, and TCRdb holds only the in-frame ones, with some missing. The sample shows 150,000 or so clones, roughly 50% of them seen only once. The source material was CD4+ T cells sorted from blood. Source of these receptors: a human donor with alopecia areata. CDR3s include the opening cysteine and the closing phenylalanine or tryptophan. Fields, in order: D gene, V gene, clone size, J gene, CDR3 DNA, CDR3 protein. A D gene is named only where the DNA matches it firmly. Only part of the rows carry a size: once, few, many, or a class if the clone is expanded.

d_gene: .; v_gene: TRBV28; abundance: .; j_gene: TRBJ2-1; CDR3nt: TGTGCCAGCAGTATCATGGGAACTGAGCAGTTCTTC; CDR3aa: CASSIMGTEQFF
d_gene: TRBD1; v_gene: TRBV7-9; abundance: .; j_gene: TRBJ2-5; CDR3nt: TGTGCCAGCAGCTTAGAGGGACAGGGACAAGAGACCCAGTACTTC; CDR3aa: CASSLEGQGQETQYF
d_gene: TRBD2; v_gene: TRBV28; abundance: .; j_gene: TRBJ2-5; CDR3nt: TGTGCCAGCAGTCCTAGCGGGAGCGTAGGGAAAAGTTTTGAGACCCAGTACTTC; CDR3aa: CASSPSGSVGKSFETQYF
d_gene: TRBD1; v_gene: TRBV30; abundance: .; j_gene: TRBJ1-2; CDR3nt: TGTGCCTGGATAACAAAACAGGGGGCTGGCTACACCTTC; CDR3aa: CAWITKQGAGYTF
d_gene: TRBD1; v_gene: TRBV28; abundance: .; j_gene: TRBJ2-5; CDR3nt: TGTGCCAGCAGTTTACCGGGACAGGGGTCGGGAGAGACCCAGTACTTC; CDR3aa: CASSLPGQGSGETQYF
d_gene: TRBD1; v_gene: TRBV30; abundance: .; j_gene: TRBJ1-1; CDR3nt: TGTGCCTGGACCACAGGGGTCGGGGCTTTCTTT; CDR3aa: CAWTTGVGAFF
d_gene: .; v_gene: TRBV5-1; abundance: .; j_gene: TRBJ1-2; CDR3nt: TGCGCCAGCAGCTTGCAAAAAACGGGACACCGGAGATCTGGCTACACCTTC; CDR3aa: CASSLQKTGHRRSGYTF
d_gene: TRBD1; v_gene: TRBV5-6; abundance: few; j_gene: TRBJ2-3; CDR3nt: TGTGCCAGCAGCTTACAGGGGGCAACAGATACGCAGTATTTT; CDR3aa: CASSLQGATDTQYF
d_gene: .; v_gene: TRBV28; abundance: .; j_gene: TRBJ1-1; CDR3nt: TGTGCCAGCAGTTTAGTCGGGACACCGAACACTGAAGCTTTCTTT; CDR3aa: CASSLVGTPNTEAFF
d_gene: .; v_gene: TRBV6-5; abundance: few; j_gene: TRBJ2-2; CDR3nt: TGTGCCAGCAGTTACGAAAAGGAGACCGGGGAGCTGTTTTTT; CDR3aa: CASSYEKETGELFF
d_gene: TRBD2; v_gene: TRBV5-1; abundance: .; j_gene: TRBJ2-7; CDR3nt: TGCGCCAGCAGCCTACTAGCGGACTACGAGCAGTACTTC; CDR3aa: CASSLLADYEQYF
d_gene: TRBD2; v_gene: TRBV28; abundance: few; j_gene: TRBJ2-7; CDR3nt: TGTGCCAGCATTCCTGGCGGGAGGCCCGGGGAGCAGTACTTC; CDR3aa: CASIPGGRPGEQYF
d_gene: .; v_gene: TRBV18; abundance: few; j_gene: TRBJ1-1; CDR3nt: TGTGCCAGCTCACCAAGGTCAGGGGAGAACACTGAAGCTTTCTTT; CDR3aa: CASSPRSGENTEAFF
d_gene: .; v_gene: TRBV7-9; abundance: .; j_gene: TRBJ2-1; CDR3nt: TGTGCCACAGACCGCTCCTACAATGAGCAGTTCTTC; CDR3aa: CATDRSYNEQFF
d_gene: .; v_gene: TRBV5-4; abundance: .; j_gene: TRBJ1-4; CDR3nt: TGTGCCAGCAGCCAGAACCGGGAGCGTAATGAAAAACTGTTTTTT; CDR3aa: CASSQNRERNEKLFF
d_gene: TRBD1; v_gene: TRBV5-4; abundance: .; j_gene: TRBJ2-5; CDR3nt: TGTGCCAGCAGCTCGGGACAGAACCAAGAGACCCAGTACTTC; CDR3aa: CASSSGQNQETQYF
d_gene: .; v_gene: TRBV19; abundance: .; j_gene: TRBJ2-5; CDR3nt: TGTGCCAGTAGCGGACAGAACCAAGAGACCCAGTACTTC; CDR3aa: CASSGQNQETQYF
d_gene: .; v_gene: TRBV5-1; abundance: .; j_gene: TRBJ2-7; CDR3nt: TGCGCCAGCAGCTTGGAAGGGTACGAGCAGTACTTC; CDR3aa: CASSLEGYEQYF
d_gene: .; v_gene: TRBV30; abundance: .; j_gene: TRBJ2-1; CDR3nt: TGTGCCTGGAGTGGAGGGAGTAGTGATGAGCAGTTCTTC; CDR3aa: CAWSGGSSDEQFF
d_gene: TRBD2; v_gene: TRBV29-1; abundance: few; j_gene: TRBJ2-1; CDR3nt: TGCAGCGTTGTCGGCAGGACTAGCGGGAGCCAGGGGAATGAGCAGTTCTTC; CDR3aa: CSVVGRTSGSQGNEQFF
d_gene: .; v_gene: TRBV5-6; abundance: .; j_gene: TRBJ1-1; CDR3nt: TGTGCCAGCTTTCGGAGGTATCCGGGCGGTGAAGCTTTCTTT; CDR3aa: CASFRRYPGGEAFF
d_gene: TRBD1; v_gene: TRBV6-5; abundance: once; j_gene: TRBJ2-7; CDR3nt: TGTGCCAGCAGGGCCCCGGGACAGTCGCCGCGGGAGCAGTACTTC; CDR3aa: CASRAPGQSPREQYF
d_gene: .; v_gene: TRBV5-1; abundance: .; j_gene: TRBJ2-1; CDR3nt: TGCGCCAGCGGTACCGAAGCATACAATGAGCAGTTCTTC; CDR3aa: CASGTEAYNEQFF
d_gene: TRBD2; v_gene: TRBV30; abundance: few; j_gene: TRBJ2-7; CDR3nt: TGTGCCTGGATGACTAGCGGCACCTACGAGCAGTACTTC; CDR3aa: CAWMTSGTYEQYF
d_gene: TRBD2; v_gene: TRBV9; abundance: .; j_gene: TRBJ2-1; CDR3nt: TGTGCCAGCAGCTCTAGCGGGAGCTCCTACAATGAGCAGTTCTTC; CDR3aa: CASSSSGSSYNEQFF
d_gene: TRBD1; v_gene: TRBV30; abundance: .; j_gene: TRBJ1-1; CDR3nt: TGTGCCGAAAGGACAGGGCCCACTGAAGCTTTCTTT; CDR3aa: CAERTGPTEAFF
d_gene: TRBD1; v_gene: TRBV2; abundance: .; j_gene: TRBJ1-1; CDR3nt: TGTGCCAGCACCTCGGGACAGGGGAACACTGAAGCTTTCTTT; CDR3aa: CASTSGQGNTEAFF
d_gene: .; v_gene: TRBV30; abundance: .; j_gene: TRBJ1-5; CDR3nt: TGTGCCTGGAGTCCCGGCCTGGAGGGCCAGCCCCAGCATTTT; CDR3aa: CAWSPGLEGQPQHF
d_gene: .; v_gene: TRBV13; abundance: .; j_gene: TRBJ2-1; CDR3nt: TGTGCCAGCAGTCTATCTCGGGGGTTTGAGCAGTTCTTC; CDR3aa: CASSLSRGFEQFF
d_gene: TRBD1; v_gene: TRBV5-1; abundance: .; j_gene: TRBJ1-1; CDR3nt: TGCGCCAGCAGCCCAGCAGGGGGTGGCACTGAAGCTTTCTTT; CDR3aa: CASSPAGGGTEAFF
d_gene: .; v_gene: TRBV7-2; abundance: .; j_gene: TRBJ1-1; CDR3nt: TGTGCCAGCAGCTTAAACACTGAAGCTTTCTTT; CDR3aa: CASSLNTEAFF
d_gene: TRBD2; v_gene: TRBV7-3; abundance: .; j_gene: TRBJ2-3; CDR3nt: TGTGCCAGCAGCAAAAGCGGGAGTCGGGATACGCAGTATTTT; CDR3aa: CASSKSGSRDTQYF
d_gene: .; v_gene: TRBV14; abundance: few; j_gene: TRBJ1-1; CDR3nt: TGTGCCAGCAGCCACGGCGGGAACACTGAAGCTTTCTTT; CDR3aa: CASSHGGNTEAFF
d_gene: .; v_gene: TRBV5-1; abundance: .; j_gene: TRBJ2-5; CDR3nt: TGCGCCAGCAGCTTGGATAGGATGTACCAAGAGACCCAGTACTTC; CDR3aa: CASSLDRMYQETQYF
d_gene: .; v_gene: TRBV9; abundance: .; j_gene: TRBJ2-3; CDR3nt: TGTGCCAGCAGCGCCGGCCGGGGAACAGATACGCAGTATTTT; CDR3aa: CASSAGRGTDTQYF
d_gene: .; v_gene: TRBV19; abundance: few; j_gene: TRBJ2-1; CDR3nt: TGTGCCAGTACAGGGGTTATGTCCTACAATGAGCAGTTCTTC; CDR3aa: CASTGVMSYNEQFF
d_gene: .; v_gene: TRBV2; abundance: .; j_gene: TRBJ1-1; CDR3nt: TGTGCCACCCTTCCAGAAAACTCTGGCACTGAAGCTTTCTTT; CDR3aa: CATLPENSGTEAFF
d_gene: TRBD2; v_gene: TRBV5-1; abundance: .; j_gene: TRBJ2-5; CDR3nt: TGCGCCAGCAAAGGGACTAGCGGGAGCGGGCGGGAGACCCAGTACTTC; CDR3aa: CASKGTSGSGRETQYF
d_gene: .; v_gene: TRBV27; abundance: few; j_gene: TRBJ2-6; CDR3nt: TGTGCCAGCAGTCCGACCCGAGGTGGGGCCAACGTCCTGACTTTC; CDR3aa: CASSPTRGGANVLTF
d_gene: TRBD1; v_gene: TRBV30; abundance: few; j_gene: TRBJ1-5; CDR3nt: TGTGCCTTGGGACAGGGGGCAGATCAGCCCCAGCATTTT; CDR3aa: CALGQGADQPQHF
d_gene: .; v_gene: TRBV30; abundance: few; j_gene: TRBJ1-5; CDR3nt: TGTGCCTGGAGTTCGCGAGGTCAGCCCCAGCATTTT; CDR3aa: CAWSSRGQPQHF
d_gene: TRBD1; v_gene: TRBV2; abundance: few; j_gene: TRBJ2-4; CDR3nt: TGTGCCAGCAGGACAGGGGGCCTTCAGTACTTC; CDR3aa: CASRTGGLQYF
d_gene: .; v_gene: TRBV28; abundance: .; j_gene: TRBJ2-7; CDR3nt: TGTGCCAGCAGTACGGGACTCTCCGAGTACTTC; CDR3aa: CASSTGLSEYF
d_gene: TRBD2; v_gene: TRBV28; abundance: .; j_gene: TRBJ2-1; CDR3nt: TGTGCCAGCAGCTCCGGGACTAGCGGATACAATGAGCAGTTCTTC; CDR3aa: CASSSGTSGYNEQFF
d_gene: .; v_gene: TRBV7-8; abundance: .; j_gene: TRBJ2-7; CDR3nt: TGTGCCAGCAGCTTAGGGCAGGGTCTCGACGAGCAGTACTTC; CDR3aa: CASSLGQGLDEQYF
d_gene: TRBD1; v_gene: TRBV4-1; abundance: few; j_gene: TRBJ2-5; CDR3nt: TGCGCCAGCAGCCAGCCGGGACAGGGGAAAGAGACCCAGTACTTC; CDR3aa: CASSQPGQGKETQYF
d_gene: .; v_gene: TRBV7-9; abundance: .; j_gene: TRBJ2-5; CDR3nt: TGTGCCAGCAGCTCCGCCCACAGTAAAGAGACCCAGTACTTC; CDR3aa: CASSSAHSKETQYF
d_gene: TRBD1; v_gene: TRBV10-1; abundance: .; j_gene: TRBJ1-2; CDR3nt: TGCGCCAGCAGTGAGTCGGGACAGCCGACCTATGGCTACACCTTC; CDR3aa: CASSESGQPTYGYTF
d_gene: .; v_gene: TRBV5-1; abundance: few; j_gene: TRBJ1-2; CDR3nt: TGCGCCAGCAGCCGGACGGCAGATGGCTACACCTTC; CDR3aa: CASSRTADGYTF
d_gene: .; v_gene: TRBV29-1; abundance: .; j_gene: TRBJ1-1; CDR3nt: TGCAGCGTTGCATCCTCCTGGGGTCAGGGTAAGACTGAAGCTTTCTTT; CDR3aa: CSVASSWGQGKTEAFF
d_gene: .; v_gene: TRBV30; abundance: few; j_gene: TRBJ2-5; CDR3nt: TGTGCCTGGAGTCCGGGAACACGGGAGACCCAGTACTTC; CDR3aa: CAWSPGTRETQYF
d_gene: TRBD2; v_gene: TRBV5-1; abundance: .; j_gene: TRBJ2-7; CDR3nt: TGCGCCAGCAGCGCACCCAGCGGGGGGAGGGCCGACCGGGACGAGCAGTACTTC; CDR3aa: CASSAPSGGRADRDEQYF
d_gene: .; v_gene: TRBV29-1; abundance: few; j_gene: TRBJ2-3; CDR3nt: TGCAGCGCCCATCACCCGGCCACAGATACGCAGTATTTT; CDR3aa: CSAHHPATDTQYF
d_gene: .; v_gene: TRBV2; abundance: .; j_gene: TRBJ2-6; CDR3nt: TGTGCCAGCAGCCCTGACAGCATCTCTGGGGCCAACGTCCTGACTTTC; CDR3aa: CASSPDSISGANVLTF
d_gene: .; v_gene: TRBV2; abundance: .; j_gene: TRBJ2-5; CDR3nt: TGTGCCAGCAGCCGGGAGACCCAGTACTTC; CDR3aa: CASSRETQYF